Listed below are T cell receptor beta chains from one sample, sequenced in a study of T cell repertoires in cytomegalovirus infection. TCRdb reprocessed the reads via MiXCR and lists one record per CDR3 protein. The profile covers some 350,000 distinct CDR3 sequences, with about 35% appearing a single time and roughly 13% taken by the ten largest. No antigen has been assigned to these receptors. This material consisted of cultured PBMCs, taken from culture after CMV antigen stimulation. These receptors came from a human donor in good health (CMV status not recorded). Some clones in this sample may be carry-over from other donors' samples. CDR3s include the opening cysteine and the closing phenylalanine or tryptophan. D genes are given only for firm matches. For some rows the clone size is stated as once, few or many, or as a class when expanded; others skip it.

>TRBJ1-5|NA|NA|TRBV6-4
CASSDSDQPQHF
TGTGCCAGCAGTGACTCGGATCAGCCCCAGCATTTT
>TRBJ2-3|NA|once|TRBV6-2/TRBV6-3
CASRDRTDTQYF
TGTGCCAGCAGGGACCGCACAGATACGCAGTATTTT
>TRBJ1-2|NA|NA|TRBV5-1
CASSSPKSRTNYGYTF
TGCGCCAGCAGCTCGCCGAAGAGCAGAACTAACTATGGCTACACCTTC
>TRBJ1-6|NA|few|TRBV12-3/TRBV12-4
CASSKVTGSNSPLHF
TGTGCCAGCAGCAAGGTGACAGGTTCAAATTCACCCCTCCACTTT
>TRBJ1-4|NA|NA|TRBV12-3/TRBV12-4
CASSSPRAGEKLFF
TGTGCCAGCAGTTCACCCAGGGCCGGTGAAAAACTGTTTTTT
>TRBJ2-2|NA|NA|TRBV11-3
CASSLPRGRRNTGKLFF
TGTGCCAGCAGCTTACCCCGGGGGCGCAGAAACACCGGGAAGCTGTTTTTT
>TRBJ1-1|NA|few|TRBV6-1
CASSRSSMSNTEAFF
TGTGCCAGCAGCCGCAGCTCAATGTCGAACACTGAAGCTTTCTTT
>TRBJ2-1|NA|many|TRBV7-6
CASIPTPRRDNEQFF
TGTGCCAGCATCCCTACCCCTCGGAGAGACAATGAGCAGTTCTTC
>TRBJ2-7|NA|NA|TRBV7-2
CASSSPPTYEQYF
TGTGCCAGCAGCAGCCCTCCAACCTACGAGCAGTACTTC
>TRBJ1-2|TRBD1|many|TRBV7-2
CASSRDSYGYTF
TGTGCCAGCAGCCGGGACAGCTATGGCTACACCTTC
>TRBJ1-1|NA|NA|TRBV12-3/TRBV12-4
CASSSTTVLNTEAFF
TGTGCCAGCAGTTCAACCACAGTTCTGAACACTGAAGCTTTCTTT
>TRBJ1-1|NA|NA|TRBV7-8
CASSLEFSGRVNTEAFF
TGTGCCAGCAGCTTAGAGTTTTCCGGCAGGGTGAACACTGAAGCTTTCTTT
>TRBJ2-3|TRBD1|NA|TRBV7-9
CASSRILPGTGINTQYF
TGTGCCAGCAGCCGAATCCTCCCTGGGACAGGGATTAATACGCAGTATTTT
>TRBJ2-1|NA|NA|TRBV12-3/TRBV12-4
CASALRRLARSNEQFF
TGTGCCAGCGCCCTGAGGCGGCTAGCAAGGTCCAATGAGCAGTTCTTC
>TRBJ2-1|TRBD2|many|TRBV7-2
CASSLLAGNNEQFF
TGTGCCAGCAGCTTGCTAGCGGGAAACAATGAGCAGTTCTTC
>TRBJ2-3|NA|NA|TRBV29-1
CSALAGTDTQYF
TGCAGCGCCCTGGCGGGGACAGATACGCAGTATTTT
>TRBJ2-1|NA|once|TRBV6-2/TRBV6-3
CASSPGRDKYNEQFF
TGTGCCAGCAGCCCGGGCCGGGACAAATACAATGAGCAGTTCTTC
>TRBJ2-2|TRBD2|many|TRBV6-1
CASSPPGLVTGELFF
TGTGCCAGCAGTCCACCGGGACTAGTAACTGGGGAGCTGTTTTTT
>TRBJ1-1|NA|NA|TRBV24-1
CATSDLGAAEAFF
TGTGCCACCAGTGATTTGGGGGCGGCTGAAGCTTTCTTT
>TRBJ1-5|TRBD1|NA|TRBV6-2/TRBV6-3
CASSYATGRQPQHF
TGTGCCAGCAGTTACGCGACAGGGCGTCAGCCCCAGCATTTT
>TRBJ1-1|NA|NA|TRBV19
CASSIYGPEGFLRNTEAFF
TGTGCCAGTAGTATTTATGGACCCGAAGGATTTTTAAGGAACACTGAAGCTTTCTTT
>TRBJ2-1|NA|NA|TRBV9
CASSGLVANEQFF
TGTGCCAGCAGCGGATTAGTTGCGAATGAGCAGTTCTTC
>TRBJ2-1|TRBD2|few|TRBV20-1
CSARETLAGFSYNEQFF
TGCAGTGCTAGGGAGACGCTAGCGGGTTTTTCCTACAATGAGCAGTTCTTC